The clone carrying this TCR beta chain was recorded a few times. What it binds is unknown. The CDR3 covers 15 residues. Losses at the gene ends were 7 bases for V and 4 bases for J; bases not matched to a gene: 8. This record belongs to a study of T cell repertoires in cytomegalovirus infection. Study overall: Selection of CMV epitopes for the study included recently identified HLA-C-restricted and well-studied HLA-B-restricted ones.

Study-wide results and limits: Dominating the ex vivo response were TCR beta clonotypes that were CMV-specific and HLA-C-restricted. There were carriers of CMV plus the relevant HLA, and cumulative public TCR beta family frequency identified them.

TCRdb reprocessed the reads with MiXCR, giving one entry per CDR3 protein. Of hundreds of thousands of distinct CDR3 sequences listed, roughly a third are singletons. This sequence originates from a human donor in good health (CMV status not recorded). Some clones in this sample may be carry-over from other donors' samples. The chain carries TRBV12-3 or TRBV12-4 and TRBJ2-1, with 9 positions matching TRBD2. This material consisted of cultured PBMCs, taken from culture after CMV antigen stimulation. DNA of the CDR3: TGTGCCAGCACGCTCCGACTAGCGGAATACAATGAGCAGTTCTTC. This translates into CASTLRLAEYNEQFF.